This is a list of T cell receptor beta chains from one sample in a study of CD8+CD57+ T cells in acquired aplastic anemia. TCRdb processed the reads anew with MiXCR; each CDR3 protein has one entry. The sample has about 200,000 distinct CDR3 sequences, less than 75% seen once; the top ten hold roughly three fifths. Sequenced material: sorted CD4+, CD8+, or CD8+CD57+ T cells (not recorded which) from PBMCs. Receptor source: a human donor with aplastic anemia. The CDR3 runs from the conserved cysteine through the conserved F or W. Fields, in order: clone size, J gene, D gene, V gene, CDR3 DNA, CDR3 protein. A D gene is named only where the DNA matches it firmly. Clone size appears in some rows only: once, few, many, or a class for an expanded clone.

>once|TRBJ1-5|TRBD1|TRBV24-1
TGTGCCACCAGTGATTCAGGACAGGGAGTAATAGATCAGCCCCAGCATTTT
CATSDSGQGVIDQPQHF
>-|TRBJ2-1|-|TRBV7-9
TGTGCCAGCTCGCCTCCTGCGGAGGAGCAGTTCTTC
CASSPPAEEQFF
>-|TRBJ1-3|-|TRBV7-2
TGTGCCAGCAGCTTAGCCCCGGGCAGTCGCTCTGGAAACACCATATATTTT
CASSLAPGSRSGNTIYF
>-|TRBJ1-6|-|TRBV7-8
TGTGCCAGTAGTTCAGACAGCGGCTATAATTCACCCCTCCACTTT
CASSSDSGYNSPLHF
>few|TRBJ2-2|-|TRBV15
TGTGCCACCAGTGGGCGAGGGGGCGGGGAGCTGTTTTTT
CATSGRGGGELFF
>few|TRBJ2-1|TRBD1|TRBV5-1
TGCGCCAGCAGCTTCCGGGACAGGATTACTACTGAGCAGTTCTTC
CASSFRDRITTEQFF
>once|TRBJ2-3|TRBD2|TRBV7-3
TGTGCCAGCAGCCCGGGGACTAGCGGGGGGGCCGCAGATACGCAGTATTTT
CASSPGTSGGAADTQYF
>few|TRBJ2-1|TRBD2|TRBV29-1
TGCAGCGTTGGGACTAGCGGGTACAATGAGCAGTTCTTC
CSVGTSGYNEQFF
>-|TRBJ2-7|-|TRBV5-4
TGTGCCAGCAGCTTCCAAAATTCCTACGAGCAGTACTTC
CASSFQNSYEQYF
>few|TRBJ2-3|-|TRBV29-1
TGCAGCGTTGAACCTAGCACAGATACGCAGTATTTT
CSVEPSTDTQYF
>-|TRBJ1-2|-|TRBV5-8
TGTGCCAGCAGTACGACGATCTATGGCTACACCTTC
CASSTTIYGYTF
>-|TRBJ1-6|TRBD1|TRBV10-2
TGCGCCGTATACAAGAGGGACAGTGAATCTAGGGATTCACCCCTCCACTTT
CAVYKRDSESRDSPLHF
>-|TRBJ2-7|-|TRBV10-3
TGTGCCACCTGGGCCGACTACGAGCAGTACTTC
CATWADYEQYF
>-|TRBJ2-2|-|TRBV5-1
TGCGCCACCCGGTGGCGGCTGGGTTCCACCGGGGAGCTGTTTTTT
CATRWRLGSTGELFF
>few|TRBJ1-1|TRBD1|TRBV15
TGTGCCACCAGCAGCCCGCAGGGACAGGGGAGCACTGAAGCTTTCTTT
CATSSPQGQGSTEAFF
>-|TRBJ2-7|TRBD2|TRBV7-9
TGTGCCAGCAGCTTACTAGCGGGGTCGTTGGGCGAGCAGTACTTC
CASSLLAGSLGEQYF
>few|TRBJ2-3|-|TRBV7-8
TGTGCCAGCAGCCCTACCGGGACGACAAGTGATACGCAGTATTTT
CASSPTGTTSDTQYF
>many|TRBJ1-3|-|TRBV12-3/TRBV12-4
TGTGCCAGCAGTCCTGCGGGGGCGGGAAACACCATATATTTT
CASSPAGAGNTIYF
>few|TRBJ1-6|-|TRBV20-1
TGCAGTGCGCCACCGGGGGCTGGAAATTCACCCCTCCACTTT
CSAPPGAGNSPLHF
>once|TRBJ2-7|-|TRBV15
TGTGCCGCCAGCAGCCCCCGCCCGGGAGACAGGACCTCGCAGTACTTC
CAASSPRPGDRTSQYF
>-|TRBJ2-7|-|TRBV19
TGTGCCAGTAGTATCGGACAGGAGCAGTACTTC
CASSIGQEQYF
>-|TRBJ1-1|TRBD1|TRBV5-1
TGCGCCAGCAGCTACCGAGGGACAGGGGGGGCTTTCTTT
CASSYRGTGGAFF
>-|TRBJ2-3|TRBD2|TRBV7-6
TGTGCCAGCAGCTACGTGAGTCGACTAGCGGGAGAGGATGCGCAGTATTTT
CASSYVSRLAGEDAQYF
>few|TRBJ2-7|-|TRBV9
TGTGCCAGCAGCGGACAGCAAACCTACGAGCAGTACTTC
CASSGQQTYEQYF
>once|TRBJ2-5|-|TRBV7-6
TGTGCCAGCAGCGTACGACCGCAAGAGACCCAGTACTTC
CASSVRPQETQYF
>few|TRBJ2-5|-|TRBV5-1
TGCGCCAGCAGCATAGGACAGAGTCAAGAGACCCAGTACTTC
CASSIGQSQETQYF
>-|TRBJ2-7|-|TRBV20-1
TGCAGTGCTAGTAGCCAGTCCCAGGGCCACGAGCAGTACTTC
CSASSQSQGHEQYF